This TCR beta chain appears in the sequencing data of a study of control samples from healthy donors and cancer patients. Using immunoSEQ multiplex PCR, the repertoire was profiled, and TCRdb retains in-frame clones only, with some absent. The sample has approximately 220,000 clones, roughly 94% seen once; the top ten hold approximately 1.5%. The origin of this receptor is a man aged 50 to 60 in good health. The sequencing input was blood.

This CDR3 reads CASSSTSGRAGELFF. CDR3 coding DNA: TGTGCCAGCAGCTCAACCTCGGGGCGGGCCGGGGAGCTGTTTTTT. The rearrangement links TRBV7-2 to TRBJ2-2; D tentatively reads TRBD1 or TRBD2 (5 bases each). The CDR3 has 15 residues. V was cut by 4 bases and J by 6 bases, with 15 bases left in between. Germline loops: CDR1 SGHTA, CDR2 FQGNSA.